Each of the 5 T cell receptor beta chains below was sequenced from the same sample in a study of blood T cell repertoires in COVID-19. Generated by immunoSEQ multiplex PCR, the TCRdb table keeps only in-frame clones and is missing some. This table has over 150,000 clones, roughly 84% appearing once. The sample taken for sequencing was peripheral blood. All receptors come from a woman in her sixties with COVID-19, enrolled during active disease.

This rearrangement joins TRBV16 to TRBJ1-2; 10 bases line up with TRBD1. The CDR3 consists of 17 residues. Losses at the gene ends were 3 bases for V and 5 bases for J; bases not matched to a gene: 12. Looked up from germline, CDR1 is KGHSY and CDR2 is FQNENV. The DNA of the CDR3 is TGTGCCAGCAGCCATCCGGGACAGGGGACTTATAAGTATGGCTACACCTTC. This sequence encodes CASSHPGQGTYKYGYTF.

This clone showed up just a few times. This chain joins TRBV4-2 and TRBJ2-1, with D perhaps matching TRBD2 (6 bases). Trimming removed 0 bases at V and 4 bases at J, with 13 bases between. CDR3 length equals 16 residues. Germline values: CDR1 LGHNA, CDR2 YNFKEQ. The CDR3 bases are TGTGCCAGCAGCCAAGAGGAGGGAGTTGGGTACAATGAGCAGTTCTTC. The encoded protein is CASSQEEGVGYNEQFF.

The chain couples TRBV5-4 to TRBJ1-1, with a tentative D call TRBD1 (6 bases). The V end lost 5 bases, the J end lost 1 base, and 12 bases lay between the germline ends. CDR3 length: 14 residues. Germline CDR1 and CDR2: SGHNT and YYREEE (reference sequence). The CDR3 here is CASSLGARNTEAFF. The CDR3 DNA follows: TGTGCCAGCAGTCTGGGGGCACGGAACACTGAAGCTTTCTTT. The full variable domain, in which reference TRBV5-4 and TRBJ1-1 provide the parts outside the CDR3, is ETGVTQSPTHLIKTRGQQVTLRCSSQSGHNTVSWYQQALGQGPQFIFQYYREEENGRGNFPPRFSGLQFPNYSSELNVNALELDDSALYLCASSLGARNTEAFFGQGTRLTVV.

This clone was counted a single time. This sequence joins TRBV5-1 and TRBJ1-1; 8 nucleotides align to TRBD1. The CDR3 runs 14 residues. Germline V gives CDR1 SGHRS, CDR2 YFSETQ. V dropped 3 bases and J dropped 7; count of bases not matched to a gene: 8. The CDR3 protein is CASSSLTGVGEAFF. The CDR3 bases are TGCGCCAGCAGCTCCCTGACAGGGGTTGGTGAAGCTTTCTTT.

This chain uses TRBV6-5 with TRBJ2-1, with D maybe TRBD1 (5 bases). The CDR3 covers 15 residues. Trimming removed 0 bases from V and 2 bases from J, with 8 bases in between. Germline V lookup: CDR1 MNHEY, CDR2 SVGAGI. The CDR3, as DNA: TGTGCCAGCAGTTACTCGAAGACAGCCTACAATGAGCAGTTCTTC. Translation: CASSYSKTAYNEQFF.